The sequence of this T cell receptor beta chain was determined in a study of T cell repertoires in cytomegalovirus infection. About the study: Public signatures in TCR beta pointed to CMV infection and matching HLA type. Findings of the study overall: There were carriers of CMV plus the relevant HLA, and cumulative public TCR beta family frequency identified them.

This clonotype showed up many times. Its target is not known. One entry per CDR3 protein results from TCRdb running MiXCR on the reads. The sample lists more than 200,000 distinct CDR3 sequences; roughly 9.1% were seen once. This clonotype originated in a human donor in good health (CMV status not recorded). Some clones in this sample may be carry-over from other donors' samples. Sequencing used PBMCs.

The CDR3 sequence: CASSLRGATDTQYF. CDR3 coding DNA: TGTGCCAGCAGCTTAAGGGGGGCCACAGATACGCAGTATTTT. The chain joins TRBV7-2 to TRBJ2-3; tentatively, D is TRBD1 or TRBD2 (6 bases each). In germline, CDR1 is SGHTA, CDR2 FQGNSA. The CDR3 sequence is 14 residues long. V lost 2 bases, J lost 2 bases, and 8 bases lay in between.